Following are 10 T cell receptor beta chains from one sample sequenced in a study of identical twins. TCRdb used MiXCR to reprocess the 5' RACE reads, holding one entry per CDR3 protein. The sample carries a few hundred thousand distinct CDR3 sequences, roughly 26% recorded once. This sample was shared with a second study, whose subject was T cells expressing NK-cell markers.

The sequenced sample consisted of CD4+ T cells sorted from blood. The origin of the receptors is a woman aged 18-29 years in good health.

V and J are TRBV12-3 or TRBV12-4 and TRBJ2-7; possibly TRBD1 or TRBD2 for D (5 bases each). V was cut by 1 base and J by 4 bases, with 17 bases left in between. The CDR3 length is 16 residues. The CDR3, as DNA: TGTGCCAGCAGTTTAGTGTTGGGGGAGAGGCCTTACGAGCAGTACTTC. Its protein product is CASSLVLGERPYEQYF.

The chain recombines TRBV9 with TRBJ2-7; 13 nucleotides match TRBD2. Germline lookup yields CDR1 SGDLS and CDR2 YYNGEE. The CDR3 covers 16 residues. After removal of 0 bases from V and 4 bases from J, the junction contained 4 bases not matched to a gene. CDR3 in DNA: TGTGCCAGCAGCGTAGGGGGGACTAGCGGGACGTACGAGCAGTACTTC. This sequence encodes CASSVGGTSGTYEQYF.

This clonotype was counted at least ten times. J is TRBJ1-6 and V is TRBV5-5; a possible D gene is TRBD1 (5 bases). Trimming removed 5 bases from V and 12 bases from J, with 21 bases in between. This CDR3 has 15 amino acids. Germline values: CDR1 SGHKS, CDR2 YYEKEE (reference sequence). CDR3 DNA: TGTGCCAGCAGTTTGTATACCGGGGGAAACGGACCCCTCCACTTT. Encoded protein: CASSLYTGGNGPLHF.

CDR3 DNA sequence: TGCAGCGTTATGACATCCAATGAGTACTTC. This translates into CSVMTSNEYF. The chain uses TRBV29-1 and TRBJ2-7; D gene ambiguous. With 5 bases removed from V and 11 bases from J, the gap between germline ends came to 13 bases. This CDR3 spans 10 amino acids. CDR1 SQVTM and CDR2 ANQGSEA come from the germline V gene.

This chain links TRBV28 with TRBJ2-7; the D is unclear. CDR1 is MDHEN, CDR2 SYDVKM, per germline. Deletions cut 5 bases from V and 4 bases from J, with 12 bases between. The CDR3 has 13 amino acids. CDR3: CASSATGPYEQYF. Here the CDR3 DNA reads TGTGCCAGCAGTGCCACGGGCCCTTACGAGCAGTACTTC.

CDR3 amino acids: CASSYLKRELAKNIQYF. The CDR3 coding sequence is TGTGCCAGCAGTTACTTGAAGCGGGAACTAGCCAAAAACATTCAGTACTTC. The rearrangement joins TRBV6-5 to TRBJ2-4; 7 bases are a match to TRBD2. After removal of 1 base from V and 0 bases from J, the junction contained 6 bases not matched to a gene. The CDR3 has 17 residues. In germline, CDR1 is MNHEY, CDR2 SVGAGI.

The V and J genes are TRBV10-3 and TRBJ2-7; D uncertain. The CDR3 totals 13 residues. Germline-derived CDR1 and CDR2 are ENHRY and SYGVKD. Trimming removed 4 bases at V and 3 bases at J, with 10 bases between. CDR3 in amino acids: CAISGGPIYEQYF. CDR3 DNA sequence: TGTGCCATCAGTGGAGGTCCAATCTACGAGCAGTACTTC.

This chain links TRBV2 with TRBJ2-7, with D possibly TRBD1 on 5 matching bases. Germline values: CDR1 SNHLY, CDR2 FYNNEI. The V and J ends lost 8 bases and 6 bases respectively, with 17 bases between them. CDR3 size: 13 residues. The DNA for the CDR3 is TGTGCCAGCGGACGCGAAGGGGCTAGCGAGCAGTACTTC. Its translation is CASGREGASEQYF.

Worth noting for this clonotype: An end of the junction differs from the germline gene, which may be a read error. The chain carries TRBV6-2 or TRBV6-3 and TRBJ2-7, with D maybe TRBD2 (5 bases). The germline V gene has CDR1 MNHEY and CDR2 SVGEGT. The length of the CDR3 is 15 residues. CDR3 residues: CASTKDLALFGGRRF. CDR3 DNA: TGTGCCAGCACCAAGGACCTCGCGCTATTTGGAGGTCGGCGTTTC.

This clonotype was observed a handful of times. The chain employs TRBV20-1 and TRBJ2-1; D may be TRBD1 (6 bases). Germline V gene data show CDR1 as DFQATT and CDR2 as SNEGSKA (reference sequence). The CDR3 consists of 12 residues. Trimming stripped 3 bases from V and 4 bases from J, with 7 bases between. DNA for the CDR3: TGCAGTGCTAGCAGGGGATACAATGAGCAGTTCTTC. Translation: CSASRGYNEQFF.